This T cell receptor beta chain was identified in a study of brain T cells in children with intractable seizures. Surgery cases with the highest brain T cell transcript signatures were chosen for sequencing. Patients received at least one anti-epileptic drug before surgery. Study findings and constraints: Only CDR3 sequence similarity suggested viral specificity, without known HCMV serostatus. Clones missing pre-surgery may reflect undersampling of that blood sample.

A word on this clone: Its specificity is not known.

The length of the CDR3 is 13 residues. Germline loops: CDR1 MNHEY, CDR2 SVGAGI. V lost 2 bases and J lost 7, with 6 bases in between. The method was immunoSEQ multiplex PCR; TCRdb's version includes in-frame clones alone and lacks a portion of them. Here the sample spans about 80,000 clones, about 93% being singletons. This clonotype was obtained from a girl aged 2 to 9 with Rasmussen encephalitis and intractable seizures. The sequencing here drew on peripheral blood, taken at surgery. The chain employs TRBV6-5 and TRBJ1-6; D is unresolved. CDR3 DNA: TGTGCCAGCAGTTACAATGAGAATTCACCCCTCCACTTT. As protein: CASSYNENSPLHF.